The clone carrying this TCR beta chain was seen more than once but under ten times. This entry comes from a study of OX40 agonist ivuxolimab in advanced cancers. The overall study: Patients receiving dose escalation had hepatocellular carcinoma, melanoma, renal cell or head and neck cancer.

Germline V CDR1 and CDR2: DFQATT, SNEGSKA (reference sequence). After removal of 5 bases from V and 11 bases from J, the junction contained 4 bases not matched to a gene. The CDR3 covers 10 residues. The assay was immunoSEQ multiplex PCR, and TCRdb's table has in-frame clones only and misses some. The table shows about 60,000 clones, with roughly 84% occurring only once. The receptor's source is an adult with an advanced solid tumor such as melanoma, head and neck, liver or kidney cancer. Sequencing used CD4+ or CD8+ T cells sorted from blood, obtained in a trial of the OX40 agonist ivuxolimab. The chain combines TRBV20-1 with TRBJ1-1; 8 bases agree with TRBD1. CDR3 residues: CSADQGAAFF. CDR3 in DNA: TGCAGTGCTGACCAGGGGGCGGCTTTCTTT.